This T cell receptor beta chain appears in the sequencing data of a study of early T cells in non-severe SARS-CoV-2 infection. Whole-study findings and limits: Private and CD4 specificities were missed by VDJdb matching, which favored anti-spike CD8 responses.

V shed 0 bases and J shed 9 bases, with 18 bases lying between them. This CDR3 has 14 amino acids. Germline V gives CDR1 DFQATT, CDR2 SNEGSKA (reference sequence). Attachment of unique molecular identifiers was made to individual cDNA molecules. TCRdb re-called the 5' RACE reads with MiXCR, one entry per CDR3 protein. The sample has tens of thousands of distinct CDR3 sequences; 12% are singletons. Turning to this clonotype: Antigen unknown.

This chain joins TRBV20-1 and TRBJ2-7; unclear D gene. The source of this sequence is an adult who was a healthcare worker with PCR-confirmed SARS-CoV-2 infection or an uninfected control (not recorded which). Sequencing was done on a sample of whole blood. CDR3 coding DNA: TGCAGTGCTAGAGAAAGATTCTTTCCACTGGTGCAGTACTTC. Encoded protein: CSARERFFPLVQYF.